This TCR beta chain was sequenced in a study of T cell repertoires in cytomegalovirus infection. Study context: Recently described HLA-C-restricted plus well-studied HLA-B-restricted CMV epitopes were used. From public TCR beta signatures came an indication of both CMV infection and matching HLA type. Study observations and caveats: There were HLA-C-restricted CMV-specific TCR beta clonotypes dominating the ex vivo response. Summed frequency of public TCR beta families distinguished CMV carriers with the relevant HLA.

Concerning this clonotype itself: The antigen is unknown.

Germline V gives CDR1 MDHEN, CDR2 SYDVKM. The CDR3 has 15 residues. V was trimmed by 8 bases and J by 0 bases, leaving 14 bases between them. TCRdb recomputed calls from the reads with MiXCR, one row per CDR3 protein. The sample shows 450,000 to 550,000 distinct CDR3 sequences, about 39% of them seen only once. The chain employs TRBV28 and TRBJ2-1; tentative D call: TRBD2 (5 bases). This material consisted of cultured PBMCs, taken from culture after CMV antigen stimulation. This clonotype was sampled from a human donor in good health (CMV status not recorded). Some clones in this sample may be carry-over from other donors' samples. CDR3 nucleotides: TGTGCCAGCCGCGCCGCTGGGAGCTCCTACAATGAGCAGTTCTTC. Protein product: CASRAAGSSYNEQFF.